Each of the 7 T cell receptor beta chains below was sequenced from the same sample in a study of T cells after yellow fever vaccination. TCRdb reprocessed the 5' RACE reads with MiXCR, giving one entry per CDR3 protein. The sample consists of a few hundred thousand distinct CDR3 sequences, less than 20% of them appearing once. This specimen was PBMCs, taken around 5 days after the first yellow fever vaccination. These receptors were obtained from a man between 18 and 29 years old who received the YFV17D yellow fever vaccine.

This clonotype was seen a few times. The chain employs TRBV20-1 and TRBJ1-4; 7 bases agree with TRBD1. There are 14 residues in the CDR3. J was trimmed by 8 bases and V by 2 bases; bases with no gene match: 8. Germline assignment: CDR1 DFQATT and CDR2 SNEGSKA (reference sequence). Here the CDR3 reads CSARRVAGGEKLFF. CDR3 nucleotide sequence: TGCAGTGCTAGAAGGGTTGCAGGGGGGGAAAAACTGTTTTTT.

This clonotype was found a few times. The chain combines TRBV4-2 with TRBJ2-4, with D possibly matching TRBD2 (5 bases). Per germline, CDR1 LGHNA and CDR2 YNFKEQ. The V gene lost 5 bases and the J gene lost 1 base, with 12 bases spanning the gap. CDR3 length equals 15 residues. In DNA form, the CDR3 reads TGTGCCAGCAGCGAAGTCGGGGAGGCCAAAAACATTCAGTACTTC. Its translation: CASSEVGEAKNIQYF.

V and J are TRBV30 and TRBJ2-2, with TRBD2 matching 14 bases. The V gene's germline CDR1 is GTSNPN and CDR2 SVGIG (reference sequence). The CDR3 is 16 amino acids. V shed 1 base, J shed 7 bases, and the junction held 5 bases outside the gene matches. The CDR3 bases are TGTGCCTGGAGTGACGGACTAGCGGGGGGAATCGGGGAGCTGTTTTTT. Its protein product is CAWSDGLAGGIGELFF.

The genes are TRBV5-1 and TRBJ2-1; D unresolved. CDR1 is SGHRS and CDR2 is YFSETQ in the germline V gene. Trimming pared 4 bases from V and 3 bases from J, leaving 14 bases between. CDR3 length equals 15 residues. The CDR3 DNA reads TGCGCCAGCAGCGCCCATGACACCGTCTACAATGAGCAGTTCTTC. This translates into CASSAHDTVYNEQFF.

This clonotype was detected a few times. The chain is built from TRBV7-9 and TRBJ1-5, with D tentatively TRBD1 (5 bases). This CDR3 has 15 residues. The germline V and J ends were trimmed by 8 bases and 1 base, with 15 bases remaining between them. The germline V gene has CDR1 SEHNR and CDR2 FQNEAQ (reference sequence). CDR3 sequence: CASCPGDSSNQPQHF. As DNA, the CDR3 is TGTGCCAGCTGCCCCGGAGACAGCAGCAATCAGCCCCAGCATTTT.

This clonotype was counted a few times. This rearrangement joins TRBV10-3 to TRBJ1-1, with D perhaps matching TRBD1 (6 bases). Germline V CDR1 and CDR2: ENHRY, SYGVKD. The CDR3 is made up of 15 amino acids. Trimming cost V 6 bases and J 3 bases, with 17 bases left between them. CDR3 nucleotides: TGTGCCATCAGAATCCGGGTGTCAGGGGACACTGAAGCTTTCTTT. This codes for CAIRIRVSGDTEAFF.

The chain recombines TRBV20-1 with TRBJ2-7; no definite D call. CDR3 length: 13 amino acids. Between the trimmed V and J ends, which lost 3 bases and 3 bases, there was a span of 12 bases. Germline lookup yields CDR1 DFQATT and CDR2 SNEGSKA (reference sequence). The CDR3 DNA reads as TGCAGTGCTAGCTGGCAGGACCGCTACGAGCAGTACTTC. Translating it yields CSASWQDRYEQYF.